Listed below are T cell receptor beta chains from one sample, sequenced in a study of CD8 T cells in ankylosing spondylitis. MiXCR, run by TCRdb on the 5' RACE reads, gives a single entry per CDR3 protein. The table includes just under 350,000 distinct CDR3 sequences, around 15% detected once. The sequenced sample consisted of blood, either unsorted or a sorted T cell fraction (not recorded which). These receptors were collected from a male donor with ankylosing spondylitis or in good health (not recorded which). Each CDR3 is given with its conserved first and last residue. The order of the fields is clone size, J gene, V gene, CDR3 protein. The size field is filled for only some rows; it gives once, few, many or a size class.

>few|TRBJ2-3|TRBV12-5
CASGRTDTGRTDTQYF
>NA|TRBJ2-3|TRBV5-1
CASSLGVTVDTQYF
>few|TRBJ2-7|TRBV10-3
CAISKRGTTVHEQYF
>NA|TRBJ1-2|TRBV5-4
CASSLGSTPYGYTF
>few|TRBJ1-6|TRBV7-2
CASSLGDRGRPLHF
>NA|TRBJ2-1|TRBV6-1
CASSEALDRTSSSYNEQFF
>NA|TRBJ2-5|TRBV27
CASSPPRGTGGGETQYF
>NA|TRBJ2-1|TRBV7-2
CASSLAVGQSYNEQFF
>many|TRBJ1-5|TRBV12-3/TRBV12-4
CASSLMVGGRQPQHF
>NA|TRBJ2-7|TRBV10-1
CASRDLGAFLSYEQYF
>many|TRBJ2-2|TRBV9
CASSVRGVNTGELFF
>NA|TRBJ1-1|TRBV29-1
CSVTTLPQAFF
>few|TRBJ2-5|TRBV5-1
CASSFTPGQGGETQYF
>NA|TRBJ2-1|TRBV5-1
CASSLAPPHNEQFF
>once|TRBJ1-1|TRBV3-1
CASSPHLGRGTEAFF
>few|TRBJ2-5|TRBV28
CASSSDQAYEETQYF
>NA|TRBJ1-2|TRBV4-2
CASSQDAGPGYGYTF
>NA|TRBJ2-3|TRBV5-1
CASSSFWGGRDTQYF
>many|TRBJ1-4|TRBV27
CASSTREHGTEKLFF
>NA|TRBJ2-5|TRBV10-3
CAIRSGEETQYF
>NA|TRBJ2-1|TRBV15
CATSRGAGVGNNEQFF
>NA|TRBJ1-2|TRBV28
CASSSTQGVSGYTF
>NA|TRBJ2-1|TRBV5-1
CASSLLGEQFF
>few|TRBJ2-7|TRBV7-2
CASSLTGTSNYEQYF
>few|TRBJ2-2|TRBV5-1
CASSLRTGVGTGELFF
>many|TRBJ2-7|TRBV6-5
CASRPSIYEQYF
>NA|TRBJ2-5|TRBV5-1
CASSEPTWETQYF
>few|TRBJ1-1|TRBV2
CASSSSRGVNTEAFF
>many|TRBJ1-2|TRBV3-1
CASSAWGGGKAYDGYTF
>NA|TRBJ1-2|TRBV11-2
CASSLDREGGGYTF
>NA|TRBJ2-7|TRBV25-1
CASSAQQGAPYEQYF